This is a list of T cell receptor beta chains from one sample in a study of T cells in Graves' hyperthyroidism and ophthalmopathy. TCRdb re-called the multiplex PCR reads through MiXCR, storing one row per CDR3 protein. This sample has around 240,000 distinct CDR3 sequences, with about 14% found just once. Sequenced sample: blood. These receptors were taken from a woman aged 35 to 49 with Graves' hyperthyroidism that later progressed to Graves' ophthalmopathy. Both conserved end residues are part of each CDR3.

j_gene: TRBJ2-7; v_gene: TRBV4-1; CDR3aa: CASSQSPDYEQYF
j_gene: TRBJ2-2; v_gene: TRBV18; CDR3aa: CASSPRSFRTSGNTGELFF
j_gene: TRBJ2-6; v_gene: TRBV5-1; CDR3aa: CASSFLGGANVLTF
j_gene: TRBJ2-2; v_gene: TRBV7-2; CDR3aa: CASSLLVSTGELFF
j_gene: TRBJ2-1; v_gene: TRBV4-1; CDR3aa: CASSPGLAGGPYNEQFF
j_gene: TRBJ1-1; v_gene: TRBV20-1; CDR3aa: CSASNRVGTEAFF
j_gene: TRBJ2-5; v_gene: TRBV10-3; CDR3aa: CAISAGLAGFQETQYF
j_gene: TRBJ2-5; v_gene: TRBV5-6; CDR3aa: CASQTFYGGTQYF
j_gene: TRBJ2-4; v_gene: TRBV28; CDR3aa: CASSLRLAGGLGKNIQYF
j_gene: TRBJ2-3; v_gene: TRBV28; CDR3aa: CASSYFTNTGTDTQYF
j_gene: TRBJ2-5; v_gene: TRBV5-5; CDR3aa: CASSFLTGTGIETQYF
j_gene: TRBJ1-1; v_gene: TRBV6-1; CDR3aa: CASNARRGGEAFF
j_gene: TRBJ2-1; v_gene: TRBV28; CDR3aa: CASRQWIINRPTMYNEQFF
j_gene: TRBJ2-7; v_gene: TRBV7-3; CDR3aa: CASSYDRGYEQYF
j_gene: TRBJ1-4; v_gene: TRBV12-3/TRBV12-4; CDR3aa: CASTLSSQGGEKLFF
j_gene: TRBJ1-3; v_gene: TRBV4-1; CDR3aa: CASSHLELPGQGYFSGNTIYF
j_gene: TRBJ2-5; v_gene: TRBV25-1; CDR3aa: CASSEFTGGLETQYF
j_gene: TRBJ2-3; v_gene: TRBV4-2; CDR3aa: CASSLIAGPDTQYF
j_gene: TRBJ1-1; v_gene: TRBV3-1; CDR3aa: CASSWTMVGTEAFF
j_gene: TRBJ2-1; v_gene: TRBV10-3; CDR3aa: CATISSGVYNEQFF
j_gene: TRBJ2-1; v_gene: TRBV18; CDR3aa: CASSPRAVIGGEQFF
j_gene: TRBJ2-3; v_gene: TRBV18; CDR3aa: CASSPSIGDQKSWDTQYF
j_gene: TRBJ2-2; v_gene: TRBV15; CDR3aa: CATSRDVKIRNTGELFF
j_gene: TRBJ2-7; v_gene: TRBV7-2; CDR3aa: CASSLVGQGMYEQYF
j_gene: TRBJ2-2; v_gene: TRBV27; CDR3aa: CASSFLGGLAFANTGELFF
j_gene: TRBJ2-6; v_gene: TRBV5-4; CDR3aa: CASSMTGIRANVLTF
j_gene: TRBJ2-6; v_gene: TRBV4-1; CDR3aa: CASSLPDRGRFSGANVLTF
j_gene: TRBJ2-7; v_gene: TRBV2; CDR3aa: CASSEASSGRPYEQYF
j_gene: TRBJ1-1; v_gene: TRBV2; CDR3aa: CASSEWVDTEAFF
j_gene: TRBJ2-3; v_gene: TRBV4-1; CDR3aa: CASSQDPLAGGGDTQYF
j_gene: TRBJ2-1; v_gene: TRBV7-9; CDR3aa: CASSSGPNEQFF
j_gene: TRBJ2-3; v_gene: TRBV19; CDR3aa: CASSIRGRDRRTDTQYF
j_gene: TRBJ2-7; v_gene: TRBV2; CDR3aa: CASSGPPLFEEQYF
j_gene: TRBJ2-7; v_gene: TRBV11-2; CDR3aa: CASSALRDRVTYEQYF
j_gene: TRBJ1-1; v_gene: TRBV14; CDR3aa: CASSQWGRVSTEAFF
j_gene: TRBJ2-2; v_gene: TRBV29-1; CDR3aa: CSGGQGDPGELFF
j_gene: TRBJ2-2; v_gene: TRBV19; CDR3aa: CASSITGMNTGELFF
j_gene: TRBJ2-5; v_gene: TRBV27; CDR3aa: CASSLYRGYQETQYF
j_gene: TRBJ2-1; v_gene: TRBV4-1; CDR3aa: CASSQMGLAVSNEQFF
j_gene: TRBJ2-7; v_gene: TRBV29-1; CDR3aa: CSVVVGRYEQYF
j_gene: TRBJ2-3; v_gene: TRBV6-5; CDR3aa: CASSYSVASAHSTDTQYF
j_gene: TRBJ1-3; v_gene: TRBV28; CDR3aa: CASSLSGGAGNTIYF
j_gene: TRBJ2-3; v_gene: TRBV9; CDR3aa: CASSTHSTDTQYF
j_gene: TRBJ2-6; v_gene: TRBV28; CDR3aa: CASSFAVGQLSRDVLTF